This TCR beta chain derives from a study of CD8 T cells in Susac syndrome. General study results and limits: As the study acknowledged, the number of individuals who were part of its TCR sequencing and HLA analysis was relatively small.

The J segment lost 2 bases and the V segment lost 6 bases, leaving 4 bases of the junction unmatched. The length of the CDR3 is 14 residues. CDR1 and CDR2 (germline): KGHDR, SFDVKD. Sequencing of TCR beta covered CD8+ and CD4+ T cells obtained from blood. Negative magnetic isolation gave CD8+ and CD4+ cells; FACS enriched CD8+ TEMRA. A remark on this clonotype: The antigen remains unidentified.

Reverse transcription of roughly 0.45 to 1 ug RNA was performed with random hexamers. The immunoSEQ assay covered 54 Vbeta and 13 Jbeta segments for CDR3. MiXCR, applied by TCRdb to the immunoSEQ multiplex PCR reads, yields one record per CDR3 protein. The sample shows about 200,000 distinct CDR3 sequences, about 96% of them seen only once. V usage is TRBV24-1 and J usage is TRBJ2-7; 9 bases align to TRBD1. Sequencing used CD4+ T cells from PBMCs. This TCR was recovered from a human donor with multiple sclerosis. The CDR3 DNA reads as TGTGCCACCAGTCCTCGGGACAGGGCCTACGAGCAGTACTTC. Protein sequence: CATSPRDRAYEQYF.